This T cell receptor beta chain was captured in a study of cytomegalovirus exposure and HLA in healthy donors. Study outcomes and limitations: Among TCR beta chains, those listed as cytomegalovirus-associated numbered about 160.

About this clone itself: The target antigen is unknown.

Germline-derived CDR1 and CDR2 are SGDLS and YYNGEE. The CDR3 is 14 residues long. The V segment lost 2 bases and the J segment 8 bases; nucleotides outside the gene matches: 3. The PCR used 60 Vbeta and 13 Jbeta primers. The method was immunoSEQ multiplex PCR; TCRdb's version includes in-frame clones alone and lacks a portion of them. The data hold 130,000 to 150,000 clones, with 60% to 85% observed a single time. The V and J genes are TRBV9 and TRBJ1-6, with 8 nucleotides matching TRBD1. The source of this sequence is a man in his late teens or twenties in good health and CMV-seronegative. The material sequenced was PBMCs. CDR3 loop: CASSVTGVDSPLHF. CDR3 nucleotide sequence: TGTGCCAGCAGCGTGACAGGGGTTGATTCACCCCTCCACTTT.